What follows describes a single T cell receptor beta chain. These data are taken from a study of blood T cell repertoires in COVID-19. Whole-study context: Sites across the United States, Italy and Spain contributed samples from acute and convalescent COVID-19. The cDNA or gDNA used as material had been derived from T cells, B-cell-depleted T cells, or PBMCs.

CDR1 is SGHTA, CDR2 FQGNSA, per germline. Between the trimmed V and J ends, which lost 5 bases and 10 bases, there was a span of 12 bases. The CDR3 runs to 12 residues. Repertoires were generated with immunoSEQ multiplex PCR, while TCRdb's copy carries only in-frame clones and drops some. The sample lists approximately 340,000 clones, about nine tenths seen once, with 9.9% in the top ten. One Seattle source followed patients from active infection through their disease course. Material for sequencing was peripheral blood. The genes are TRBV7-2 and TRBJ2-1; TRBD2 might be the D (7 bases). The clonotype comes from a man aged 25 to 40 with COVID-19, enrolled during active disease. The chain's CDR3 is CASSLGGGEQFF. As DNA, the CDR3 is TGTGCCAGCAGCCTAGGGGGGGGCGAGCAGTTCTTC.